A single sample is the source of the 19 T cell receptor beta chains below, sequenced in a study of cytomegalovirus exposure and HLA in healthy donors. Using immunoSEQ multiplex PCR, the repertoire was profiled, and TCRdb retains in-frame clones only, with some absent. The table lists about 360,000 clones, 75% to 90% of them singletons, with under 0.95% in the top ten. Sequenced input: PBMCs. The receptors originated from a woman aged 18-35 years in good health and CMV-seronegative.

This clone turned up a few times. V gene TRBV27 combines with J gene TRBJ2-7, with D possibly matching TRBD2 (6 bases). The germline V and J ends were trimmed by 3 bases and 3 bases, with 6 bases remaining between them. Germline V CDR1 and CDR2: MNHEY, SMNVEV (reference sequence). CDR3 length equals 12 residues. CDR3 protein: CASSLGGYEQYF. The DNA of the CDR3 is TGTGCCAGCAGTTTGGGAGGCTACGAGCAGTACTTC.

The chain is built from TRBV9 and TRBJ2-3; 10 bases line up with TRBD2. V trimming: 0 bases; J trimming: 2 bases; junction bases outside the gene matches: 6. Germline CDR1 is SGDLS and CDR2 is YYNGEE. CDR3 length equals 17 residues. As DNA, the CDR3 is TGTGCCAGCAGCGTAGCTACCCTAGCGGGAGCCACAGATACGCAGTATTTT. It codes for CASSVATLAGATDTQYF.

The CDR3 region has the DNA TGCGCCAGCAGCCAAGCTTTGGGACAGGGCGGCACTGAAGCTTTCTTT. Translating gives CASSQALGQGGTEAFF. The rearrangement joins TRBV4-1 to TRBJ1-1; 9 bases fit TRBD1. The ends lost 1 base at V and 4 bases at J; junction bases unmatched: 7. The CDR3 contains 16 residues. CDR1 is MGHRA and CDR2 is YSYEKL in the germline V gene.

This chain joins TRBV5-1 and TRBJ1-1, with 7 positions matching TRBD1. CDR1 and CDR2 (germline): SGHRS, YFSETQ. The length of the CDR3 is 15 residues. V shed 4 bases, J shed 0 bases, and the junction held 6 bases outside the gene matches. The CDR3 DNA reads as TGCGCCAGCAGCATTGGGACAGTCTTGAACACTGAAGCTTTCTTT. Its protein is CASSIGTVLNTEAFF. Looking up the rest from reference TRBV5-1 and TRBJ1-1 gives the full variable domain: KAGVTQTPRYLIKTRGQQVTLSCSPISGHRSVSWYQQTPGQGLQFLFEYFSETQRNKGNFPGRFSGRQFSNSRSEMNVSTLELGDSALYLCASSIGTVLNTEAFFGQGTRLTVV.

The rearrangement uses TRBV18 and TRBJ1-4, with D perhaps matching TRBD1 (6 bases). CDR1 and CDR2 from the germline V gene are KGHSH and LQKENI. Trimming shortened V by 3 bases and J by 3 bases, and 17 bases separated the two germline ends. The CDR3 has 17 amino acids. Written as DNA, the CDR3 is TGTGCCAGCTCACCCCAGAAAGGGGGACGGTCTAATGAAAAACTGTTTTTT. This codes for CASSPQKGGRSNEKLFF.

The V gene is TRBV27, the J gene TRBJ2-2, with 12 bases matching TRBD2. The CDR3 is made up of 16 amino acids. The J segment lost 5 bases and the V segment lost 6 bases, leaving 7 bases of the junction unmatched. Germline V CDR1 and CDR2: MNHEY, SMNVEV (reference sequence). This CDR3 reads CASSSTSGSRTGELFF. DNA for the CDR3: TGTGCCAGCAGCTCGACTAGCGGGAGCCGAACCGGGGAGCTGTTTTTT.

V and J are TRBV27 and TRBJ2-1; D remains unclear. Trimming took off 4 bases at V and 5 bases at J, with 24 bases between the two ends. The germline CDR1 and CDR2 sequences are MNHEY and SMNVEV (reference sequence). The CDR3 is 18 residues long. The CDR3 DNA reads as TGTGCCAGCAGTTCCCACTCGTCCAGCGAGGCCCCAAACAATGAGCAGTTCTTC. As protein: CASSSHSSSEAPNNEQFF.

The V gene is TRBV18, the J gene TRBJ1-5; D is ambiguous. Germline V lookup: CDR1 KGHSH, CDR2 LQKENI. V lost 2 bases to trimming and J lost 6 bases, with 14 bases between them. The CDR3 has 15 residues. CDR3 in DNA: TGTGCCAGCTCACCAGGCTCCCCAGGCGCTCAGCCCCAGCATTTT. Residues: CASSPGSPGAQPQHF.

As DNA, the CDR3 is TGTGCCAGCAGTTACGCCCCGGGACATCTCACCGGGGAGCTGTTTTTT. Protein sequence: CASSYAPGHLTGELFF. V is TRBV6-6 and J is TRBJ2-2, with a tentative D call TRBD1 (6 bases). V was trimmed by 2 bases and J by 4 bases, leaving 14 bases between them. This CDR3 spans 16 amino acids. The germline gives CDR1 MNHNY, CDR2 SVGAGI (reference sequence).

This clone appeared once. The V gene is TRBV27, the J gene TRBJ2-7; 10 bases map to TRBD2. The CDR3 contains 16 residues. Trimming cost V 8 bases and J 3 bases; bases outside gene matches: 13. Germline V gene data show CDR1 as MNHEY and CDR2 as SMNVEV (reference sequence). The CDR3 loop is CASRRLAGPLIYEQYF. Here the CDR3 DNA reads TGTGCCAGCCGGAGACTAGCGGGCCCTCTCATCTACGAGCAGTACTTC.

This chain joins TRBV6-5 and TRBJ2-7; the D is unclear. The CDR3 is 15 residues long. The V and J ends lost 4 bases and 3 bases respectively, with 16 bases between them. Germline assignment: CDR1 MNHEY and CDR2 SVGAGI. In DNA form, the CDR3 reads TGTGCCAGCAGTTCCGGGTCCACCCCAAGCTACGAGCAGTACTTC. It yields the protein CASSSGSTPSYEQYF.

This clone was seen a handful of times. V usage is TRBV5-1 and J usage is TRBJ1-2, with no clear D. The CDR3 consists of 11 residues. Germline V gene data show CDR1 as SGHRS and CDR2 as YFSETQ. V was trimmed by 7 bases and J by 8 bases, leaving 12 bases between them. Here the CDR3 DNA reads TGCGCCAGCGGCGGGTTGATAGGCTACACCTTC. Its translation is CASGGLIGYTF.

The rearrangement links TRBV7-2 to TRBJ2-3; the match to TRBD2 covers 7 bases. V lost 4 bases, J lost 6 bases, and 7 bases stayed unmatched. The CDR3 is 14 amino acids. Germline V gives CDR1 SGHTA, CDR2 FQGNSA. The CDR3 here is CASSYGLVGDTQYF. In nucleotides, the CDR3 is TGTGCCAGCAGCTACGGACTAGTCGGGGATACGCAGTATTTT.

CDR3 residues: CASNPKGTANQPQHF. CDR3 nucleotides: TGTGCCAGTAACCCGAAAGGGACAGCAAATCAGCCCCAGCATTTT. The rearrangement links TRBV19 to TRBJ1-5; 7 bases line up with TRBD1. V lost 7 bases and J lost 4; bases outside the gene matches: 10. This CDR3 has 15 amino acids. Germline CDR1 LNHDA, CDR2 SQIVND (reference sequence).

This chain connects TRBV2 to TRBJ1-5, with no clear D. CDR3 length equals 14 residues. Trimming left V 3 bases short and J 5 bases short, with 11 bases between. Germline CDR1 SNHLY, CDR2 FYNNEI. This CDR3 is CASSEVLEDQPQHF. The CDR3 region has the DNA TGTGCCAGCAGTGAGGTCCTTGAGGATCAGCCCCAGCATTTT.

This chain links TRBV14 with TRBJ2-6; D is uncertain. This CDR3 has 14 amino acids. The V gene's germline CDR1 is SGHDN and CDR2 FVKESK. V lost 1 base and J 2 bases, leaving 3 bases between the germline ends. This chain's CDR3 is CASSQAAGANVLTF. CDR3 nucleotides: TGTGCCAGCAGCCAAGCCGCTGGGGCCAACGTCCTGACTTTC.

This sequence joins TRBV9 and TRBJ1-1; TRBD1 is a possible D gene (5 bases). Germline loops: CDR1 SGDLS, CDR2 YYNGEE. Trimming shortened V by 2 bases and J by 3 bases, and 8 bases separated the two germline ends. This CDR3 is 13 amino acids long. CDR3 residues: CASSVRVHTEAFF. The CDR3 DNA follows: TGTGCCAGCAGCGTCAGGGTCCACACTGAAGCTTTCTTT.

The chain combines TRBV5-5 with TRBJ2-3; possible D gene TRBD1, 6 bases. The CDR3 totals 14 residues. Germline V lookup: CDR1 SGHKS, CDR2 YYEKEE (reference sequence). V lost 4 bases, J lost 6 bases, and 15 bases lay in between. The CDR3 is CASSPWQGHDTQYF. The CDR3 DNA follows: TGTGCCAGCAGCCCGTGGCAGGGGCACGATACGCAGTATTTT. Supplemented by reference TRBV5-5 and TRBJ2-3, the full variable domain reads DAGVTQSPTHLIKTRGQQVTLRCSPISGHKSVSWYQQVLGQGPQFIFQYYEKEERGRGNFPDRFSARQFPNYSSELNVNALLLGDSALYLCASSPWQGHDTQYFGPGTRLTVL.

The chain combines TRBV28 with TRBJ2-7; 9 bases match TRBD2. CDR1 and CDR2 (germline): MDHEN, SYDVKM. The CDR3 has 14 amino acids. The junction had 9 bases not matched to a gene; V was cut back by 8 bases and J by 4 bases. CDR3 sequence reads: CASCRLAGMYEQYF. DNA for the CDR3: TGTGCCAGCTGTCGGCTAGCGGGGATGTACGAGCAGTACTTC. Complete variable domain (other parts from reference TRBV28 and TRBJ2-7): DVKVTQSSRYLVKRTGEKVFLECVQDMDHENMFWYRQDPGLGLRLIYFSYDVKMKEKGDIPEGYSVSREKKERFSLILESASTNQTSMYLCASCRLAGMYEQYFGPGTRLTVT.